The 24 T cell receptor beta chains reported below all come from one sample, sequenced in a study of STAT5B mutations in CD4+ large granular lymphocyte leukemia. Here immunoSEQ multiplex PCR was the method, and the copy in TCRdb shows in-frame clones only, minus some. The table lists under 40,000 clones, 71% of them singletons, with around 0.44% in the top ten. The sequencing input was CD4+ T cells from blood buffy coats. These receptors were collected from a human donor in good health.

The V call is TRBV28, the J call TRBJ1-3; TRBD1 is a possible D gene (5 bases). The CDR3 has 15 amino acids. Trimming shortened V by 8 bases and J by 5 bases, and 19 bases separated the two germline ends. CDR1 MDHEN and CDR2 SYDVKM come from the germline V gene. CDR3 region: CASGLAGNSRNTIYF. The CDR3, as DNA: TGTGCCAGCGGCTTAGCAGGGAATTCTAGAAACACCATATATTTT. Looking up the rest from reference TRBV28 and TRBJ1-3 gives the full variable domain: DVKVTQSSRYLVKRTGEKVFLECVQDMDHENMFWYRQDPGLGLRLIYFSYDVKMKEKGDIPEGYSVSREKKERFSLILESASTNQTSMYLCASGLAGNSRNTIYFGEGSWLTVV.

For the CDR3, the DNA is TGTGCCAGCAGCTTAGCGTGGGAAGCTGGGGAGCAGTACTTC. It yields the protein CASSLAWEAGEQYF. V usage is TRBV7-8 and J usage is TRBJ2-7, with no clear D. The CDR3 length is 14 residues. CDR1 and CDR2 from the germline V gene are SGHVS and FQNEAQ. Trimming cost V 0 bases and J 7 bases, with 13 bases left between them. Supplemented by reference TRBV7-8 and TRBJ2-7, the full variable domain reads GAGVSQSPRYKVAKRGQDVALRCDPISGHVSLFWYQQALGQGPEFLTYFQNEAQLDKSGLPSDRFFAERPEGSVSTLKIQRTQQEDSAVYLCASSLAWEAGEQYFGPGTRLTVT.

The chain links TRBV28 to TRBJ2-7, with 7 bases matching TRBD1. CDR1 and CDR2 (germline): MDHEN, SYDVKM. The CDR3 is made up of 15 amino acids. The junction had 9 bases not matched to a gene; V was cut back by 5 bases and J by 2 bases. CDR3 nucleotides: TGTGCCAGCAGTCCACAGGGGAAAGGGACCTACGAGCAGTACTTC. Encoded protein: CASSPQGKGTYEQYF.

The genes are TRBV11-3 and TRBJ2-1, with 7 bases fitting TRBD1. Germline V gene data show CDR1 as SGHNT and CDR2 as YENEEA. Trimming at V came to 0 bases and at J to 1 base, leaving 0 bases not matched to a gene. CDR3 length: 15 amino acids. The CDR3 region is CASSLEGQSYNEQFF. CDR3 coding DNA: TGTGCCAGCAGCTTAGAGGGACAGTCCTACAATGAGCAGTTCTTC.

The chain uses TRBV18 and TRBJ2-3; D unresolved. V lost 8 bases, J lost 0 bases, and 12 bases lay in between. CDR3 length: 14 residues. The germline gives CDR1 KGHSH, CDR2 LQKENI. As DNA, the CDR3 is TGTGCCAGCCAACCACGGCAGAGCACAGATACGCAGTATTTT. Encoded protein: CASQPRQSTDTQYF.

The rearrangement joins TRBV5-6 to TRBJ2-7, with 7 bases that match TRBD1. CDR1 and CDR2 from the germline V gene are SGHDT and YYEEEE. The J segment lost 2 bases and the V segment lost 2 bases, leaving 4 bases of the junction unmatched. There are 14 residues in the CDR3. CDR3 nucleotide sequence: TGTGCCAGCAGCTTACCGGGACAGCCCTACGAGCAGTACTTC. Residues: CASSLPGQPYEQYF.

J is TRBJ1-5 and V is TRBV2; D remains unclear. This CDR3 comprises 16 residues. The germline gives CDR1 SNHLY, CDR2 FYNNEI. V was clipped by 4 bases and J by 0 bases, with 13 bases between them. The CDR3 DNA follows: TGTGCCAGCAGTGTAGGGCAGGACTATAGCAATCAGCCCCAGCATTTT. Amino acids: CASSVGQDYSNQPQHF.

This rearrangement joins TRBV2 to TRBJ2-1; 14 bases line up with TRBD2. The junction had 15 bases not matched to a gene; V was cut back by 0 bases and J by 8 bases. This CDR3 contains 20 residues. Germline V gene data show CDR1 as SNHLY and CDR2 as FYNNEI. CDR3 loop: CASSEAPLSLTSGGADEQFF. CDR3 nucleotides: TGTGCCAGCAGTGAAGCGCCCCTGTCCCTGACTAGCGGGGGGGCTGATGAGCAGTTCTTC.

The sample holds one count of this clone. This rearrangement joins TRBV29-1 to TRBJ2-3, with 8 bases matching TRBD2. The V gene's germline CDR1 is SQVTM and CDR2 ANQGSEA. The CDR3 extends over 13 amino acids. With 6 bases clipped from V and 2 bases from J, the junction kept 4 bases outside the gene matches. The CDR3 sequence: CSVSGGTTDTQYF. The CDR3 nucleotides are TGCAGCGTGTCGGGGGGGACCACAGATACGCAGTATTTT.

CDR3 nucleotide sequence: TGTGCCACCTCAACTTGGGGTTCTGGAAACACCATATATTTT. Protein sequence: CATSTWGSGNTIYF. The chain carries TRBV19 and TRBJ1-3; D call uncertain. The CDR3 is 14 amino acids. V gave up 10 bases and J gave up 1 base, with 14 bases separating them. Germline loops: CDR1 LNHDA, CDR2 SQIVND (reference sequence).

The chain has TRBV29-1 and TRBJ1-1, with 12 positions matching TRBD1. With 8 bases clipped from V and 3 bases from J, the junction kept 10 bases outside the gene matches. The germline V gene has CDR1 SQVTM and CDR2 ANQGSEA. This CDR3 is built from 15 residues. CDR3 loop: CSSLGTGGAYTEAFF. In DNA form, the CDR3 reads TGCAGCTCTCTCGGGACAGGGGGCGCCTACACTGAAGCTTTCTTT.

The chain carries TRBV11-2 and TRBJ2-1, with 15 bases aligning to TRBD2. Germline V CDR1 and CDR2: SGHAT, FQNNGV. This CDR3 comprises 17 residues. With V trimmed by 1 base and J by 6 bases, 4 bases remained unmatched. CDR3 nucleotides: TGTGCCAGCAGCTTAGGGACTAGCGGGGGGGCTAGCAATGAGCAGTTCTTC. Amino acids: CASSLGTSGGASNEQFF.

The CDR3 DNA is TGTGCCAGCAGCGCCCTCAGAGGAATCACAGATACGCAGTATTTT. It codes for CASSALRGITDTQYF. The chain employs TRBV9 and TRBJ2-3; D remains ambiguous. The CDR3 is 15 amino acids. The germline V and J ends were trimmed by 3 bases and 2 bases, with 13 bases remaining between them. The germline gives CDR1 SGDLS, CDR2 YYNGEE.

The CDR3 DNA is TGCAGCGTTGAAACCGACAGAGCTCAGCCCCAGCATTTT. As protein: CSVETDRAQPQHF. The chain recombines TRBV29-1 with TRBJ1-5, with D perhaps TRBD1 (5 bases). CDR3 length equals 13 residues. Germline CDR1 and CDR2: SQVTM and ANQGSEA. V lost 2 bases and J lost 6, with 11 bases in between.

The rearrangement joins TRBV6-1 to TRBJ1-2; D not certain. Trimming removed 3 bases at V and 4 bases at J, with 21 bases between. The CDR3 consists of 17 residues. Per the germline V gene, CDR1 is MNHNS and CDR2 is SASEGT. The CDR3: CASSDLSGSWIGYGYTF. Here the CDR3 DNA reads TGTGCCAGCAGTGATCTGAGCGGCTCTTGGATTGGCTATGGCTACACCTTC.

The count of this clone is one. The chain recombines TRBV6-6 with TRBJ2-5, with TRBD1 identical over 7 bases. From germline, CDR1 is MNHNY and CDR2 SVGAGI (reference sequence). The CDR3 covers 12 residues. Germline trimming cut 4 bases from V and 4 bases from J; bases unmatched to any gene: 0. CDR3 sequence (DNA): TGTGCCAGCAGTTCAGGGGGAGAGACCCAGTACTTC. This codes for CASSSGGETQYF.

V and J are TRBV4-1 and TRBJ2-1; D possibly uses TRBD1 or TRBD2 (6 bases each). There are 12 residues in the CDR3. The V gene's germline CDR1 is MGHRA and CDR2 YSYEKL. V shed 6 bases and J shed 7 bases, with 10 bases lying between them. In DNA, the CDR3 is TGCGCCAGCAGAGGGGGGACTAATGAGCAGTTCTTC. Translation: CASRGGTNEQFF.

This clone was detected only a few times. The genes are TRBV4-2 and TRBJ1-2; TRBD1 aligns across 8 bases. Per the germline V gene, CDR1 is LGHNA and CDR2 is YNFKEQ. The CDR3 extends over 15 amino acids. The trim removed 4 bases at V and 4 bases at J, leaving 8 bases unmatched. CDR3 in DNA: TGTGCCAGCAGCCCGGCGACAGGGGAAGCCTATGGCTACACCTTC. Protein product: CASSPATGEAYGYTF.

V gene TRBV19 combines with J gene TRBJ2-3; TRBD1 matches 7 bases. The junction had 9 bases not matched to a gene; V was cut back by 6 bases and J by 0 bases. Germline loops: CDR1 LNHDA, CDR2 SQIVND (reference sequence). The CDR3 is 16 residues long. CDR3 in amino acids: CASRTRQGQSTDTQYF. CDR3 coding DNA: TGTGCCAGTAGGACGAGACAGGGACAAAGCACAGATACGCAGTATTTT.

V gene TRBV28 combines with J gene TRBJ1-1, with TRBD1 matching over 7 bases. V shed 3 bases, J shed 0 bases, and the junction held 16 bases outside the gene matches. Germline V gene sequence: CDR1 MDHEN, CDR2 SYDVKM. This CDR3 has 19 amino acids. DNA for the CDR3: TGTGCCAGCAGTTTCGACTTACAGGGGAATCCTCCTATGAACACTGAAGCTTTCTTT. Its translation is CASSFDLQGNPPMNTEAFF. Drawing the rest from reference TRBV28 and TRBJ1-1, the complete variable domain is DVKVTQSSRYLVKRTGEKVFLECVQDMDHENMFWYRQDPGLGLRLIYFSYDVKMKEKGDIPEGYSVSREKKERFSLILESASTNQTSMYLCASSFDLQGNPPMNTEAFFGQGTRLTVV.

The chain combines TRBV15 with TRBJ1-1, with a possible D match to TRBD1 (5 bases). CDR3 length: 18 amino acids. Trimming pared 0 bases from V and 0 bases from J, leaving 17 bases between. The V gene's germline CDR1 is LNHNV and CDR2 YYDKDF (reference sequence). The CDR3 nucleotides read TGTGCCACCAGCAGAGATGGGGTCAGGGCTTTTTTGAACACTGAAGCTTTCTTT. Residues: CATSRDGVRAFLNTEAFF.

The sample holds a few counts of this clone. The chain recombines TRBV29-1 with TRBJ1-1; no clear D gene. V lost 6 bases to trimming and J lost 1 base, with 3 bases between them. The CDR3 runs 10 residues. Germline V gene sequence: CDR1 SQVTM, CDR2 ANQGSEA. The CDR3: CSVKNTEAFF. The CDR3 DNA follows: TGCAGCGTCAAGAACACTGAAGCTTTCTTT.

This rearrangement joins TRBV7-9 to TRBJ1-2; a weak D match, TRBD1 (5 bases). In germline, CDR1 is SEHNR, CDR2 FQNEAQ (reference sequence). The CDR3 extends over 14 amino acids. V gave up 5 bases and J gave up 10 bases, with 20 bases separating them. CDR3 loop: CASSPAGTPTDYTF. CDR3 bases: TGTGCCAGCAGCCCGGCCGGGACGCCTACTGACTACACCTTC. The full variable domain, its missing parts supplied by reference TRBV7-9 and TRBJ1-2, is DTGVSQNPRHKITKRGQNVTFRCDPISEHNRLYWYRQTLGQGPEFLTYFQNEAQLEKSRLLSDRFSAERPKGSFSTLEIQRTEQGDSAMYLCASSPAGTPTDYTFGSGTRLTVV.

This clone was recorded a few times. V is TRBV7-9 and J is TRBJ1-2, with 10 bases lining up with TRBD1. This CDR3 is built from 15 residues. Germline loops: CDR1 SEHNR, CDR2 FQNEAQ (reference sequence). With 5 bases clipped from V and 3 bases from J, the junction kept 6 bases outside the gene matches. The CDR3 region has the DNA TGTGCCAGCAGCACCGGGACAGGGGTGTACTATGGCTACACCTTC. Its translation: CASSTGTGVYYGYTF.